This note documents a single T cell receptor (beta chain) sequence. The data originate from a study of control samples from healthy donors and cancer patients. Assay: immunoSEQ multiplex PCR; the TCRdb copy retains only in-frame clones and omits some. The sample includes some 100,000 clones, approximately 81% of them seen just once. Germline loops: CDR1 LGHNA, CDR2 YNFKEQ. V was cut by 0 bases and J by 1 base, with 13 bases left in between. The CDR3 length is 17 residues. The source of this sequence is a woman aged 30 to 39 in good health. Specimen: blood. The genes are TRBV4-2 and TRBJ1-3, with D hard to call. This CDR3 is CASSQDPPEGSGNTIYF. CDR3 nucleotides: TGTGCCAGCAGCCAAGACCCCCCTGAAGGATCTGGAAACACCATATATTTT.